Following are 13 T cell receptor beta chains from one sample sequenced in a study of cytomegalovirus exposure and HLA in healthy donors. TCRdb keeps only in-frame clones here, not all; method: immunoSEQ multiplex PCR. The sample holds fewer than 90,000 clones; approximately 81% are singletons and the top ten take 12%. The source material was PBMCs. All receptors come from a woman between 18 and 29 years old in good health and CMV-seropositive.

This chain connects TRBV28 to TRBJ2-3; 16 bases line up with TRBD2. The CDR3 covers 18 residues. The J segment lost 5 bases and the V segment lost 2 bases, leaving 7 bases of the junction unmatched. Germline V gene sequence: CDR1 MDHEN, CDR2 SYDVKM. The DNA for the CDR3 is TGTGCCAGCAGTTTACCCGGGACTAGCGGGGGGGCGGGAGATACGCAGTATTTT. It is translated as CASSLPGTSGGAGDTQYF.

The chain couples TRBV5-4 to TRBJ1-1; D unresolved. V dropped 0 bases and J dropped 4 bases, with 16 bases sitting between them. Germline CDR1 SGHNT, CDR2 YYREEE (reference sequence). The CDR3 has 16 residues. CDR3 bases: TGTGCCAGCAGCTTGGTGAGGGCGGAGGGCGGCACTGAAGCTTTCTTT. Translating gives CASSLVRAEGGTEAFF. The whole variable domain, filled in from reference TRBV5-4 and TRBJ1-1, reads ETGVTQSPTHLIKTRGQQVTLRCSSQSGHNTVSWYQQALGQGPQFIFQYYREEENGRGNFPPRFSGLQFPNYSSELNVNALELDDSALYLCASSLVRAEGGTEAFFGQGTRLTVV.

The chain has TRBV29-1 and TRBJ1-2; 12 nucleotides match TRBD1. CDR1 is SQVTM, CDR2 ANQGSEA, per germline. The trim removed 3 bases at V and 4 bases at J, leaving 12 bases unmatched. This CDR3 is built from 17 residues. The CDR3 DNA follows: TGCAGCGTTGAGTCCCGGGACAGGGGGCGGCTCTTCTATGGCTACACCTTC. Translated, it gives CSVESRDRGRLFYGYTF.

This clone was seen just once. The V and J genes are TRBV13 and TRBJ1-2; possibly TRBD1 for D (5 bases). Trimming removed 8 bases at V and 3 bases at J, with 13 bases between. This CDR3 is 13 amino acids long. Germline CDR1 PRHDT, CDR2 FYEKMQ (reference sequence). CDR3 region: CASAQGYHYGYTF. The CDR3 DNA sequence: TGTGCCAGCGCCCAGGGTTATCACTATGGCTACACCTTC.

V and J are TRBV10-3 and TRBJ2-3, with TRBD1 matching 8 bases. The CDR3 is 16 residues long. J lost 2 bases, V lost 2 bases, and 6 bases had no gene match. The V gene's germline CDR1 is ENHRY and CDR2 SYGVKD. The CDR3: CAISETDRDNTDTQYF. In DNA form, the CDR3 reads TGTGCCATCAGTGAGACGGACAGGGACAACACAGATACGCAGTATTTT.

V usage is TRBV11-2 and J usage is TRBJ2-1; D is possibly TRBD1 (6 bases). Germline assignment: CDR1 SGHAT and CDR2 FQNNGV. The CDR3 sequence is 12 residues long. V lost 4 bases, J lost 8 bases, and 9 bases lay in between. The CDR3 DNA follows: TGTGCCAGCAGCTCACAGGGTCATGAGCAGTTCTTC. Translation: CASSSQGHEQFF.

With regard to this clone: Other DNA sequences in the same sample also yield this CDR3. The rearrangement uses TRBV6-1 and TRBJ2-7; D may be TRBD1 (5 bases). The CDR3 covers 13 residues. With 3 bases removed from V and 0 bases from J, the gap between germline ends came to 6 bases. Germline values: CDR1 MNHNS, CDR2 SASEGT. The CDR3 sequence: CASSEGPSYEQYF. CDR3 sequence (DNA): TGTGCCAGCAGTGAGGGGCCCTCCTACGAGCAGTACTTC.

V and J are TRBV2 and TRBJ2-5; 14 bases are a match to TRBD2. Trimming cost V 6 bases and J 7 bases; bases outside gene matches: 1. There are 13 residues in the CDR3. From germline, CDR1 is SNHLY and CDR2 FYNNEI. CDR3 nucleotides: TGTGCCAGCAGAGGACTAGCGGGGGGGACCCAGTACTTC. Translated: CASRGLAGGTQYF.

This sequence joins TRBV14 and TRBJ1-6; TRBD1 is a possible D gene (6 bases). The CDR3 covers 14 residues. Germline V CDR1 and CDR2: SGHDN, FVKESK. V was cut by 6 bases and J by 8 bases, with 14 bases left in between. The CDR3 region is CASSRDIRDSPLHF. DNA of the CDR3: TGTGCCAGCAGTCGGGACATCCGTGATTCACCCCTCCACTTT.

The chain uses TRBV6-1 and TRBJ2-7; D is possibly TRBD2 (5 bases). V lost 1 base to trimming and J lost 4 bases, with 14 bases between them. Germline V CDR1 and CDR2: MNHNS, SASEGT. The CDR3 contains 15 residues. The CDR3 reads CASSEGLAVTYEQYF. CDR3 DNA: TGTGCCAGCAGTGAAGGCCTAGCCGTTACATACGAGCAGTACTTC.

This clone appeared a single time. In DNA, the CDR3 is TGTGCCAGCAGCGGGCTAGCGGGGGTGTACCAAGAGACCCAGTACTTC. This codes for CASSGLAGVYQETQYF. V gene TRBV7-2 combines with J gene TRBJ2-5, with 10 bases fitting TRBD2. The CDR3 loop spans 16 amino acids. With V trimmed by 5 bases and J by 0 bases, 6 bases remained unmatched. Germline CDR1 SGHTA, CDR2 FQGNSA. Drawing the rest from reference TRBV7-2 and TRBJ2-5, the complete variable domain is GAGVSQSPSNKVTEKGKDVELRCDPISGHTALYWYRQSLGQGLEFLIYFQGNSAPDKSGLPSDRFSAERTGGSVSTLTIQRTQQEDSAVYLCASSGLAGVYQETQYFGPGTRLLVL.

The rearrangement uses TRBV7-2 and TRBJ2-5; 9 bases agree with TRBD2. The CDR3 is 13 residues long. Germline assignment: CDR1 SGHTA and CDR2 FQGNSA. J lost 9 bases, V lost 1 base, and 3 bases had no gene match. CDR3 amino acids: CASSLEPSGAQYF. In DNA, the CDR3 is TGTGCCAGCAGCTTAGAGCCTAGCGGGGCCCAGTACTTC.

The chain carries TRBV5-1 and TRBJ2-3; 11 nucleotides match TRBD2. The V gene end was trimmed by 5 bases and the J gene end by 2 bases; junction bases not matched to a gene: 10. The germline CDR1 and CDR2 sequences are SGHRS and YFSETQ. This CDR3 has 17 residues. The CDR3, as DNA: TGCGCCAGCAGTTCGGCTCCTAGCGGGGGGCTCACAGATACGCAGTATTTT. It translates to CASSSAPSGGLTDTQYF.